The 8 T cell receptor beta chains given below trace back to one sample, sequenced in a study of CD8 T cells in ankylosing spondylitis. TCRdb reanalysed the 5' RACE reads using MiXCR and keeps one entry per CDR3 protein. Of 250,000 to 350,000 distinct CDR3 sequences listed, roughly 20% are singletons. The sample taken for sequencing was blood, either unsorted or a sorted T cell fraction (not recorded which). The source of these receptors is a female donor with ankylosing spondylitis or in good health (not recorded which).

The DNA of the CDR3 is TGTGCCAGCAGTGTCCCGCCTGGACAGTCCTACGAGCAGTACTTC. Amino acid sequence: CASSVPPGQSYEQYF. The chain is built from TRBV2 and TRBJ2-7; D possibly corresponds to TRBD1 (6 bases). CDR1 and CDR2 (germline): SNHLY, FYNNEI. This CDR3 comprises 15 residues. V was pared by 4 bases and J by 1 base, with 14 bases between.

This clonotype was seen a few times. In nucleotides, the CDR3 is TGTGCCAGCAGTTGGAGGGGATACGCTTTCTTT. Translated, it gives CASSWRGYAFF. This chain uses TRBV27 with TRBJ1-1; possible D gene TRBD1, 5 bases. This CDR3 is 11 amino acids long. V shed 4 bases and J shed 11 bases, with 11 bases lying between them. CDR1 is MNHEY, CDR2 SMNVEV, per germline (reference sequence).

The CDR3 bases are TGTGCCAGCAGTTTAGCGCCTCACTCCCTTTCGGTCGAGCAGTACTTC. It codes for CASSLAPHSLSVEQYF. The rearrangement joins TRBV12-3 or TRBV12-4 to TRBJ2-7; D not certain. Trimming removed 0 bases at V and 6 bases at J, with 18 bases between. The CDR3 consists of 16 residues.

This clonotype was counted a few times. The chain uses TRBV15 and TRBJ2-2; TRBD1 might be the D (5 bases). The germline V and J ends were trimmed by 0 bases and 4 bases, with 9 bases remaining between them. This CDR3 is built from 15 residues. Germline loops: CDR1 LNHNV, CDR2 YYDKDF (reference sequence). CDR3: CATSRDRVGTGELFF. In DNA form, the CDR3 reads TGTGCCACCAGCAGAGACAGGGTGGGCACCGGGGAGCTGTTTTTT.

The chain is built from TRBV20-1 and TRBJ1-2; TRBD1 matches 9 bases. Germline CDR1 is DFQATT and CDR2 is SNEGSKA (reference sequence). Trimming cost V 3 bases and J 7 bases; bases outside gene matches: 3. The CDR3 runs 12 residues. The CDR3 sequence: CSARGDRAGYTF. Written as DNA, the CDR3 is TGCAGTGCTAGGGGGGACAGGGCTGGCTACACCTTC.

A few counts support this clonotype. The CDR3 sequence is CAISELGQGFTDTQYF. DNA of the CDR3: TGTGCCATCAGTGAGTTGGGACAGGGTTTCACAGATACGCAGTATTTT. The V call is TRBV10-3, the J call TRBJ2-3, with 9 positions matching TRBD1. Germline V lookup: CDR1 ENHRY, CDR2 SYGVKD. There are 16 residues in the CDR3. V was clipped by 1 base and J by 2 bases; unmatched bases: 4.

The gene calls are TRBV7-2 and TRBJ2-1; TRBD2 matches at 7 bases. Trimming removed 5 bases from V and 12 bases from J; junction bases left unmatched: 13. The CDR3 length is 14 residues. From germline, CDR1 is SGHTA and CDR2 FQGNSA. The CDR3 DNA sequence: TGTGCCAGCAGCCCCGGGAGGAACGAGGGGTGGCAGTTCTTC. It translates to CASSPGRNEGWQFF.

This clonotype was counted only a few times. V is TRBV6-4 and J is TRBJ2-1; D remains unclear. The V and J ends lost 0 bases and 0 bases respectively, with 12 bases between them. This CDR3 is built from 17 residues. Germline CDR1 is MRHNA and CDR2 is SNTAGT. The CDR3 loop is CASSDSQYVGSYNEQFF. In DNA form, the CDR3 reads TGTGCCAGCAGTGACTCCCAATACGTAGGCTCCTACAATGAGCAGTTCTTC.